This T cell receptor (beta chain) was found in a study of blood T cells in healthy people across ages. Points from the study as a whole: Higher diversity and more naive CD4+ cells were features of long-lived donors, compared to aged donors.

The use of a sample-barcoded 5' primer and a J-beta primer mix characterized a second PCR of roughly 6 to 11 cycles. MiXCR, applied by TCRdb to the 5' RACE reads, yields one record per CDR3 protein. The sample yields approximately 800,000 distinct CDR3 sequences, approximately 35% seen once. Germline V gene lookup returns CDR1 MNHEY and CDR2 SVGAGI. V dropped 9 bases and J dropped 7 bases, with 21 bases sitting between them. The CDR3 is made up of 14 amino acids. This clonotype was seen at least ten times. Its antigen is still unknown. The chain carries TRBV6-5 and TRBJ1-2, with D unclear. The receptor was isolated from a man between 18 and 35 years old in good health. Source material: blood. The CDR3 DNA sequence: TGTGCCAGTGCCATCTCGTCGGTTAATAGTGGCTACACCTTC. Its protein product is CASAISSVNSGYTF.